The TCR beta chain described here comes from a study of T cell repertoires in cytomegalovirus infection. Looking at the study overall: TCR beta signatures that were public indicated CMV infection and matching HLA type. Regarding the study as a whole: Individuals carrying CMV plus the relevant HLA were identified by cumulative frequency of public TCR beta families. The study found HLA-C-restricted CMV-specific TCR beta clonotypes dominating the ex vivo response.

The germline V gene has CDR1 KGHSH and CDR2 LQKENI. The CDR3 totals 12 residues. TCRdb used MiXCR to reprocess the reads, holding one entry per CDR3 protein. Among about 310,000 distinct CDR3 sequences listed, around 10% were seen once. Remarks on this clonotype: Its antigen is not known. One end of the junction is discordant with germline, which a read error may explain.

This chain connects TRBV18 to TRBJ1-1; no clear D. This TCR came from a human donor in good health (CMV status not recorded). Some clones in this sample may be carry-over from other donors' samples. The sample was PBMCs. The CDR3 DNA reads as TGTACCAGCTCACCCGCGGTGACTGAAGCTTTCTTT. It specifies CTSSPAVTEAFF.